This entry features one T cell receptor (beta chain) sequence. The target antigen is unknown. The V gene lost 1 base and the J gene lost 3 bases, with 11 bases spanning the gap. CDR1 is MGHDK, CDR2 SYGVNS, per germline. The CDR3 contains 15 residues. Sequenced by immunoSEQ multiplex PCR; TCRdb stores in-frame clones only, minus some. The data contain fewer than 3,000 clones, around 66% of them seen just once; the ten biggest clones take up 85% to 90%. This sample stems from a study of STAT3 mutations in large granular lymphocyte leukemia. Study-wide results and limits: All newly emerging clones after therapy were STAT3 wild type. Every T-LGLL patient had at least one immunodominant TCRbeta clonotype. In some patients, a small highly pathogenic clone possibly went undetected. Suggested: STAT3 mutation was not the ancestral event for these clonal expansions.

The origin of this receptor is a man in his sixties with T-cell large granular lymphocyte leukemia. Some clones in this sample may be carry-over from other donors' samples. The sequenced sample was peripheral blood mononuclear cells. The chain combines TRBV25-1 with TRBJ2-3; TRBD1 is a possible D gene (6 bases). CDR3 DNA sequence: TGTGCCAGCAGTGAATTAGGGGGAACGACAGATACGCAGTATTTT. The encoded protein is CASSELGGTTDTQYF.